Here is one T cell receptor (beta chain) with its context. The target antigen is unknown. This entry comes from a study of T cells in localized non-small cell lung cancer. Repertoires were generated with immunoSEQ multiplex PCR, while TCRdb's copy carries only in-frame clones and drops some. Of some 130,000 clones in the sample, around 92% were seen once. Germline V gene sequence: CDR1 WSHSY, CDR2 SAAADI. The CDR3 is made up of 12 amino acids. V was shortened by 8 bases and J by 2 bases, with 9 bases between the two germline ends. Study-wide findings and caveats: Turning up in adjacent lung were a median around 60 of the top 100 tumor clones. Longer overall survival accompanied higher blood T cell density. Heterogeneity remains possible, as sequencing covered one tumor region only. T cell clonality was highest in uninvolved adjacent lung, above tumor.

The chain combines TRBV10-2 with TRBJ1-1; D is possibly TRBD1 (5 bases). Source: peripheral blood, taken before any cancer treatment. The sequence derives from an older female donor with stage I lung adenocarcinoma. CDR3 amino acids: CASGRDNTEAFF. The CDR3 DNA reads as TGCGCCAGCGGCAGGGACAACACTGAAGCTTTCTTT.